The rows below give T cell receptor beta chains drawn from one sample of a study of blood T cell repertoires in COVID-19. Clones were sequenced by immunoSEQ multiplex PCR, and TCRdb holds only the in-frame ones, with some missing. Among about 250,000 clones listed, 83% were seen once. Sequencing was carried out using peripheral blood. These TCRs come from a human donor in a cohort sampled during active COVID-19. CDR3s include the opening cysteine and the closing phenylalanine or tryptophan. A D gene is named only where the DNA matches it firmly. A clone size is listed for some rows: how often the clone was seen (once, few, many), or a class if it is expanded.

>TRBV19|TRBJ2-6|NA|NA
CASSTPPGGRGANVLTF
TGTGCCAGTAGCACCCCCCCGGGGGGCCGGGGGGCCAACGTCCTGACTTTC
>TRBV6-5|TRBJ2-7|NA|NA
CASSYLASPYEQYF
TGTGCCAGCAGTTACTTGGCTTCTCCCTACGAGCAGTACTTC
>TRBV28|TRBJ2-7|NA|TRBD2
CATGKRGSGYEQYF
TGTGCCACAGGGAAGCGGGGTTCGGGCTACGAGCAGTACTTC
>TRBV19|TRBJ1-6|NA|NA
CASRGGSGSYNSPLHF
TGTGCCAGTAGGGGGGGGTCCGGCTCCTATAATTCACCCCTCCACTTT
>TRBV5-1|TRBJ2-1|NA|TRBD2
CASSWGTPGLAGYNEQFF
TGCGCCAGCAGCTGGGGGACACCGGGACTAGCGGGATACAATGAGCAGTTCTTC
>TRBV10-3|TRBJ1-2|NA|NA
CAINPGGLGYTF
TGTGCCATCAACCCGGGGGGGCTTGGCTACACCTTC
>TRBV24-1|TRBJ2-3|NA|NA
CATSDPTDTQYF
TGTGCCACCAGTGATCCGACAGATACGCAGTATTTT
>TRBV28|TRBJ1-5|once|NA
CASSLLDQPQHF
TGTGCCAGCAGTTTACTTGATCAGCCCCAGCATTTT
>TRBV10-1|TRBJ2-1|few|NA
CASSVGRTNEQFF
TGCGCCAGCAGTGTCGGACGGACAAATGAGCAGTTCTTC
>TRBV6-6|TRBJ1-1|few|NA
CASSYSRQTEAFF
TGTGCCAGCAGTTACTCTCGCCAGACTGAAGCTTTCTTT
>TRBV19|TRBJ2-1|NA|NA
CASSIATRPPYNEQFF
TGTGCCAGTAGTATCGCGACTAGACCCCCCTACAATGAGCAGTTCTTC
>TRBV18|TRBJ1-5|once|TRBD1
CASSRDRDNQPQHF
TGTGCCAGCTCTCGGGACAGGGACAATCAGCCCCAGCATTTT
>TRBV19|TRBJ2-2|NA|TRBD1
CASSRQGRGTGELFF
TGTGCCAGTAGCCGACAGGGAAGGGGGACCGGGGAGCTGTTTTTT
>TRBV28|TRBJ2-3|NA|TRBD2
CASSFSGGTDTQYF
TGTGCCAGCAGTTTTAGCGGGGGCACAGATACGCAGTATTTT
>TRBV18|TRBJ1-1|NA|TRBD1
CASSPTGGTEAFF
TGTGCCAGCTCACCAACAGGGGGTACTGAAGCTTTCTTT
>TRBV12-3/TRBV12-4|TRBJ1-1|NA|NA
CASNEGGRTEAFF
TGTGCCTCCAATGAGGGGGGGCGGACTGAAGCTTTCTTT
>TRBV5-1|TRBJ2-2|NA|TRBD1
CASSLGRGQEELFF
TGCGCCAGCAGCTTGGGTAGGGGGCAGGAGGAGCTGTTTTTT
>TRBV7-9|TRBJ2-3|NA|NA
CASSSTFRTDTQYF
TGTGCCAGCAGCTCCACTTTTCGCACAGATACGCAGTATTTT
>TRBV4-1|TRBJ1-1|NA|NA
CASSQDRARDTEAFF
TGCGCCAGCAGCCAAGACAGGGCAAGGGACACTGAAGCTTTCTTT
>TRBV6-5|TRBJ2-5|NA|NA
CASSKLAAKETQYF
TGTGCCAGCAGTAAGTTAGCTGCTAAAGAGACCCAGTACTTC
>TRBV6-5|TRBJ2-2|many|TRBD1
CASSLNRGRRSGELFF
TGTGCCAGCAGTTTAAACAGGGGAAGGAGGAGCGGGGAGCTGTTTTTT
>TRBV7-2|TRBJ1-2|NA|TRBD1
CASSRSGRDREPNYGYTF
TGTGCCAGCAGCCGCTCAGGGCGGGACAGGGAACCTAACTATGGCTACACCTTC
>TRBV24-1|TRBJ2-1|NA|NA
CATSDRFNEQFF
TGTGCCACCAGTGACCGGTTCAATGAGCAGTTCTTC
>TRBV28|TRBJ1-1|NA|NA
CASSPTTESNTEAFF
TGTGCCAGCAGCCCCACGACAGAGTCGAACACTGAAGCTTTCTTT
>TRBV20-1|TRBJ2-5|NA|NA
CSARDRDCQYF
TGCAGTGCTAGAGATCGGGACTGTCAGTACTTC
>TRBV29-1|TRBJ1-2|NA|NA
CSAQKANQRDPNYGYTF
TGCAGCGCACAAAAGGCAAACCAACGGGATCCTAACTATGGCTACACCTTC
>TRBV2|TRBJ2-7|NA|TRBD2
CASRTGGYEQYF
TGTGCCAGCCGGACGGGGGGATACGAGCAGTACTTC
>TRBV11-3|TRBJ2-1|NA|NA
CASSLDRGPYNEQFF
TGTGCCAGCAGCTTAGACAGGGGCCCCTACAATGAGCAGTTCTTC
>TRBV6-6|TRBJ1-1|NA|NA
CASSYSAGEGNTEAFF
TGTGCCAGCAGTTACTCGGCAGGGGAGGGGAACACTGAAGCTTTCTTT
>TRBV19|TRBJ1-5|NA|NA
CASSGESNQPQHF
TGTGCCAGTAGTGGGGAGAGCAATCAGCCCCAGCATTTT
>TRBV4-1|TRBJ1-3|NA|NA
CASSQDSGSGNTIYF
TGCGCCAGCAGCCAAGATTCAGGGTCTGGAAACACCATATATTTT
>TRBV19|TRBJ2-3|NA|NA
CASRQGTDTQYF
TGTGCCAGTCGCCAGGGCACAGATACGCAGTATTTT
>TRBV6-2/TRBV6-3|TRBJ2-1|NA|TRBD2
CASSYVLAGSNEQFF
TGTGCCAGCAGTTACGTTCTAGCGGGGTCCAATGAGCAGTTCTTC
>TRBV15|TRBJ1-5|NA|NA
CATSRGEGNQPQHF
TGTGCCACCAGCAGAGGGGAGGGCAATCAGCCCCAGCATTTT
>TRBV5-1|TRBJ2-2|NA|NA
CASSLRQVENTGELFF
TGCGCCAGCAGCTTGCGACAGGTAGAGAACACCGGGGAGCTGTTTTTT
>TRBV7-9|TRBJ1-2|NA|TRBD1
CASSLADRALGYGYTF
TGTGCCAGCAGCTTGGCGGACAGGGCTCTGGGCTATGGCTACACCTTC
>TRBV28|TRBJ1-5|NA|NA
CASSLGRVDQPQHF
TGTGCCAGCAGTTTGGGCAGGGTAGATCAGCCCCAGCATTTT
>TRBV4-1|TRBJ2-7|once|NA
CASSHLTKIAGQGSFSYEQYF
TGCGCCAGCAGCCACCTAACCAAAATAGCGGGACAGGGTTCTTTCTCCTACGAGCAGTACTTC
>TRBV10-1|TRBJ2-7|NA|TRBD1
CASSLGTEEQYF
TGCGCCAGCAGTCTAGGGACAGAAGAGCAGTACTTC
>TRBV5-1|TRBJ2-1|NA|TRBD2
CASYSGTSAYNEQFF
TGCGCCAGTTACTCCGGGACTAGCGCCTACAATGAGCAGTTCTTC
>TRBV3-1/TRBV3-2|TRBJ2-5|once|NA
CATQFSAQGRQEDQYF
TGTGCCACCCAATTTTCGGCGCAGGGAAGACAGGAGGACCAGTACTTC
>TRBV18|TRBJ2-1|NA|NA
CASSPGREDEQFF
TGTGCCAGCTCACCAGGCAGGGAGGATGAGCAGTTCTTC
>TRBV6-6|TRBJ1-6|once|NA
CASSYSGAREGSPLHF
TGTGCCAGCAGTTACTCAGGTGCCCGGGAGGGGTCACCCCTCCACTTT
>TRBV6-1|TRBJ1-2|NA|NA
CASSESRDYGYTF
TGTGCCAGCAGTGAATCTAGAGACTATGGCTACACCTTC
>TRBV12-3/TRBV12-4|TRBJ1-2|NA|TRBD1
CASSLEQGYGYTF
TGTGCCAGCAGTTTGGAACAGGGGTATGGCTACACCTTC
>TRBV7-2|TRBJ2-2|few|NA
CASSFPPRTGNTGELFF
TGTGCCAGCAGCTTCCCGCCGCGCACAGGGAACACCGGGGAGCTGTTTTTT
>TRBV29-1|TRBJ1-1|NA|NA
CSVEKGAGATEAFF
TGCAGCGTTGAAAAGGGTGCGGGAGCAACTGAAGCTTTCTTT
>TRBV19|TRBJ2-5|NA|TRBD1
CASRSTGVEETQYF
TGTGCCAGTAGGTCGACAGGGGTCGAAGAGACCCAGTACTTC
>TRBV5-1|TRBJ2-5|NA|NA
CASSSQETQYF
TGCGCCAGCAGCTCGCAAGAGACCCAGTACTTC
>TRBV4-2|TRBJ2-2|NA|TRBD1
CASSHAGTGGAVGELFF
TGTGCCAGCAGCCATGCCGGGACAGGGGGCGCGGTAGGGGAGCTGTTTTTT
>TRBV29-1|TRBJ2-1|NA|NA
CSVETRNGGVGGTRQFF
TGCAGCGTTGAGACCCGTAACGGGGGAGTGGGGGGTACACGGCAGTTCTTC
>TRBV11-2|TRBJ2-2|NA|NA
CASSLGQDSRTGELFF
TGTGCCAGCAGCTTAGGGCAGGACTCGAGGACCGGGGAGCTGTTTTTT
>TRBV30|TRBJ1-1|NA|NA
CAWSQSGGTEAFF
TGTGCCTGGAGTCAATCGGGGGGAACTGAAGCTTTCTTT
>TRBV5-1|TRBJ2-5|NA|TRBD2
CASSPSPRAGRETQYF
TGCGCCAGCAGCCCCTCCCCGAGAGCGGGGAGGGAGACCCAGTACTTC
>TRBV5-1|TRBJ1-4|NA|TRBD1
CASSLNPGTANEKLFF
TGCGCCAGCAGCTTGAACCCCGGGACAGCTAATGAAAAACTGTTTTTT
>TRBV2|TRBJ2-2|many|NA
CASSVDRIGAGELFF
TGTGCCAGCAGTGTTGACAGGATCGGCGCCGGGGAGCTGTTTTTT
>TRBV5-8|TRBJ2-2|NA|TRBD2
CASSLGSGFPHGELFF
TGTGCCAGCAGCTTGGGTAGCGGGTTCCCCCACGGGGAGCTGTTTTTT